The 26 T cell receptor beta chains presented below share a single source sample, sequenced in a study of blood T cell repertoires in COVID-19. Only in-frame clones appear in the TCRdb table, and some are missing; sequencing was by immunoSEQ multiplex PCR. The sample consists of under 350,000 clones, around 89% of them appearing once. Sequenced input: peripheral blood. Every receptor here comes from a man aged 35 to 55 with acute or convalescent COVID-19.

The chain couples TRBV7-2 to TRBJ2-2; 8 bases are a match to TRBD1. The CDR3 contains 15 residues. V shed 2 bases, J shed 5 bases, and the junction held 4 bases outside the gene matches. Germline values: CDR1 SGHTA, CDR2 FQGNSA. The CDR3 loop reads CASSLRQGTTGELFF. The CDR3 nucleotides read TGTGCCAGCAGCTTACGACAGGGGACAACCGGGGAGCTGTTTTTT.

The DNA for the CDR3 is TGTGCCAGCAGCCAAGCCCCTAGCGGGGGCCCTTCCGGGAGGACGCAGTATTTT. Amino acids: CASSQAPSGGPSGRTQYF. J is TRBJ2-3 and V is TRBV3-1 (or the pseudogene TRBV3-2); TRBD2 matches at 10 bases. The V gene end was trimmed by 1 base and the J gene end by 9 bases; junction bases not matched to a gene: 16. Germline values: CDR1 LGHDT, CDR2 YNNKEL (reference sequence). The CDR3 has 18 residues.

This chain connects TRBV6-4 to TRBJ1-2; D is unclear. Germline-derived CDR1 and CDR2 are MRHNA and SNTAGT. V was shortened by 8 bases and J by 3 bases, with 13 bases between the two germline ends. This CDR3 comprises 13 residues. The CDR3 reads CASSPGSHYGYTF. As DNA, the CDR3 is TGTGCCAGCTCCCCCGGGAGCCACTATGGCTACACCTTC.

V usage is TRBV5-1 and J usage is TRBJ1-3; no firm D call. In germline, CDR1 is SGHRS, CDR2 YFSETQ. Trimming shortened V by 7 bases and J by 0 bases, and 11 bases separated the two germline ends. This CDR3 is 14 amino acids long. The CDR3 coding sequence is TGCGCCAGCGCGAGGGAACACTCTGGAAACACCATATATTTT. It translates to CASAREHSGNTIYF.

The chain is built from TRBV15 and TRBJ2-7; D is undetermined. The CDR3 covers 12 residues. Germline V gene lookup returns CDR1 LNHNV and CDR2 YYDKDF (reference sequence). V was pared by 2 bases and J by 3 bases, with 5 bases between. The CDR3 protein is CATSRSNYEQYF. DNA for the CDR3: TGTGCCACCAGCAGATCCAACTACGAGCAGTACTTC. Drawing the rest from reference TRBV15 and TRBJ2-7, the complete variable domain is DAMVIQNPRYQVTQFGKPVTLSCSQTLNHNVMYWYQQKSSQAPKLLFHYYDKDFNNEADTPDNFQSRRPNTSFCFLDIRSPGLGDTAMYLCATSRSNYEQYFGPGTRLTVT.

Details on this clone: The junction does not match germline at one end; this may be a read error. This chain uses TRBV2 with TRBJ2-2; tentative D call: TRBD2 (5 bases). The CDR3 totals 15 residues. The germline gives CDR1 SNHLY, CDR2 FYNNEI. The CDR3, as DNA: TGTGCCAGCAATGGATACAAGCTGAACACCGGGGAGTTGTTTTTT. Translating gives CASNGYKLNTGELFF.

The genes are TRBV29-1 and TRBJ2-3; 10 positions match TRBD1. CDR3 length: 14 amino acids. V dropped 3 bases and J dropped 4; count of bases not matched to a gene: 4. CDR1 is SQVTM, CDR2 ANQGSEA, per germline. The CDR3 nucleotides read TGCAGCGTTGACGACAGGGGGCCGGCAGATACGCAGTATTTT. Residues: CSVDDRGPADTQYF.

This rearrangement joins TRBV4-1 to TRBJ2-3, with no clear D. V lost 1 base, J lost 2 bases, and 10 bases lay in between. CDR1 and CDR2 (germline): MGHRA, YSYEKL. There are 15 residues in the CDR3. CDR3 in amino acids: CASSQGSRSTDTQYF. The CDR3 nucleotides are TGCGCCAGCAGCCAAGGTAGCCGGTCCACAGATACGCAGTATTTT.

CDR3 bases: TGCAGCGTTGTCTTAATCCACGAGCAGTACTTC. Translated: CSVVLIHEQYF. This sequence joins TRBV29-1 and TRBJ2-7; D remains ambiguous. The germline V gene has CDR1 SQVTM and CDR2 ANQGSEA. CDR3 length equals 11 residues. Trimming pared 4 bases from V and 5 bases from J, leaving 9 bases between.

The V gene is TRBV9, the J gene TRBJ1-2; TRBD1 aligns across 9 bases. V was pared by 3 bases and J by 8 bases, with 8 bases of the junction left unmatched. Germline V gene data show CDR1 as SGDLS and CDR2 as YYNGEE. The CDR3 totals 14 residues. CDR3 DNA sequence: TGTGCCAGCAGCGGAGTACAGGGGGCTAGAGGCTACACCTTC. It codes for CASSGVQGARGYTF.

The rearrangement joins TRBV11-2 to TRBJ1-1; D uncertain. The V end was cut by 4 bases, the J end by 3 bases, with 9 bases between. CDR3 length: 13 residues. Germline V gene data show CDR1 as SGHAT and CDR2 as FQNNGV. CDR3 region: CASSWTTDTEAFF. The CDR3 DNA follows: TGTGCCAGCAGCTGGACTACAGACACTGAAGCTTTCTTT.

J is TRBJ2-2 and V is TRBV19, with TRBD1 matching 10 bases. This CDR3 spans 14 amino acids. V lost 8 bases to trimming and J lost 4 bases; unmatched junction nucleotides: 4. Germline values: CDR1 LNHDA, CDR2 SQIVND (reference sequence). The CDR3 is CASGTGASTGELFF. CDR3 bases: TGTGCCAGTGGGACAGGGGCGAGCACCGGGGAGCTGTTTTTT.

V is TRBV6-1 and J is TRBJ1-1, with no clear D. CDR3 length equals 14 residues. CDR1 and CDR2 from the germline V gene are MNHNS and SASEGT. Trimming took 1 base from V and 10 from J, leaving 16 bases between them. In DNA, the CDR3 is TGTGCCAGCAGTGAAGATTTTTTTACGGGTGGAGCTTTCTTT. Residues: CASSEDFFTGGAFF.

The chain links TRBV7-6 to TRBJ2-1; 12 nucleotides agree with TRBD2. Germline CDR1 is SGHVS and CDR2 is FNYEAQ. The V gene end was trimmed by 6 bases and the J gene end by 4 bases; junction bases not matched to a gene: 4. The length of the CDR3 is 15 residues. The CDR3 spells CASSPSGGGYNEQFF. The CDR3 nucleotides read TGTGCCAGCAGTCCTAGCGGGGGGGGGTACAATGAGCAGTTCTTC.

V is TRBV2 and J is TRBJ2-1; 7 bases fit TRBD1. V lost 6 bases to trimming and J lost 5 bases; unmatched junction nucleotides: 4. Germline-derived CDR1 and CDR2 are SNHLY and FYNNEI. The length of the CDR3 is 13 residues. The DNA for the CDR3 is TGTGCCAGCAGCCTGGACAGGAACAATGAGCAGTTCTTC. Translated, it gives CASSLDRNNEQFF.

The V and J genes are TRBV19 and TRBJ1-2, with 9 bases identical to TRBD1. The CDR3 has 16 residues. CDR1 is LNHDA, CDR2 SQIVND, per germline (reference sequence). V lost 1 base to trimming and J lost 5 bases; unmatched junction nucleotides: 8. The CDR3, as DNA: TGTGCCAGTAGTATAGCCCCAATGGGACAGGGTTATGGCTACACCTTC. Its protein product is CASSIAPMGQGYGYTF.

The J gene is TRBJ1-1, the V gene TRBV28; D is unresolved. This CDR3 has 16 amino acids. The V gene's germline CDR1 is MDHEN and CDR2 SYDVKM. Trimming removed 2 bases from V and 0 bases from J, with 13 bases in between. The CDR3 region has the DNA TGTGCCAGCAGTTTACCCCTTGCAGATTTGAACACTGAAGCTTTCTTT. Its protein is CASSLPLADLNTEAFF.

The chain carries TRBV6-5 and TRBJ1-3; 8 bases are shared with TRBD1. Germline V gene sequence: CDR1 MNHEY, CDR2 SVGAGI. The CDR3 is 16 amino acids. V gave up 4 bases and J gave up 4 bases; unmatched junction bases: 9. Here the CDR3 reads CASSSIRQGLGNTIYF. The DNA for the CDR3 is TGTGCCAGCAGTTCCATACGACAGGGGCTCGGAAACACCATATATTTT.

V gene TRBV9 combines with J gene TRBJ1-1, with 9 bases fitting TRBD1. The germline gives CDR1 SGDLS, CDR2 YYNGEE. The CDR3 sequence is 18 residues long. The junction had 16 bases not matched to a gene; V was cut back by 4 bases and J by 3 bases. CDR3 residues: CASSPSLQGARGDTEAFF. In DNA form, the CDR3 reads TGTGCCAGCAGCCCCTCTCTACAGGGGGCGCGAGGGGACACTGAAGCTTTCTTT.

This chain joins TRBV9 and TRBJ1-2; D unresolved. V shed 5 bases and J shed 0 bases, with 5 bases lying between them. CDR3 size: 12 residues. Germline V gene lookup returns CDR1 SGDLS and CDR2 YYNGEE. In DNA, the CDR3 is TGTGCCAGCAGGGACTCTAACTATGGCTACACCTTC. This encodes CASRDSNYGYTF.

This clone was observed once. The rearrangement uses TRBV5-1 and TRBJ2-6, with D unclear. Trimming shortened V by 6 bases and J by 1 base, and 8 bases separated the two germline ends. Germline V gives CDR1 SGHRS, CDR2 YFSETQ. The CDR3 totals 14 residues. CDR3 in DNA: TGCGCCAGCAACAAAATGTCTGGGGCCAACGTCCTGACTTTC. Encoded protein: CASNKMSGANVLTF. Based on the CDR3 plus reference TRBV5-1 and TRBJ2-6, the full variable domain is KAGVTQTPRYLIKTRGQQVTLSCSPISGHRSVSWYQQTPGQGLQFLFEYFSETQRNKGNFPGRFSGRQFSNSRSEMNVSTLELGDSALYLCASNKMSGANVLTFGAGSRLTVL.

Worth noting for this clone: This same CDR3 is encoded by further DNA sequences in the sample. The chain has TRBV6-5 and TRBJ1-2; D remains ambiguous. The CDR3 runs 13 residues. The V and J ends lost 0 bases and 4 bases respectively, with 6 bases between them. Germline values: CDR1 MNHEY, CDR2 SVGAGI. The CDR3 here is CASSYSRGYGYTF. CDR3 DNA: TGTGCCAGCAGTTACTCCCGGGGCTATGGCTACACCTTC.

The chain couples TRBV28 to TRBJ1-6; D is ambiguous. Per the germline V gene, CDR1 is MDHEN and CDR2 is SYDVKM. The CDR3 consists of 15 residues. The ends were cut back, 6 bases at V and 3 bases at J, with 12 bases in the middle. The CDR3 spells CASSRRVLYNSPLHF. The CDR3, as DNA: TGTGCCAGCAGCCGGCGGGTTCTCTATAATTCACCCCTCCACTTT. The whole variable domain, filled in from reference TRBV28 and TRBJ1-6, reads DVKVTQSSRYLVKRTGEKVFLECVQDMDHENMFWYRQDPGLGLRLIYFSYDVKMKEKGDIPEGYSVSREKKERFSLILESASTNQTSMYLCASSRRVLYNSPLHFGNGTRLTVT.

The CDR3 sequence is CASSPTRGDEQFF. CDR3 DNA sequence: TGTGCCAGCAGCCCGACCCGGGGAGACGAGCAGTTCTTC. The J gene is TRBJ2-1, the V gene TRBV7-2; tentatively, D is TRBD2 (5 bases). The CDR3 length is 13 residues. Germline V gives CDR1 SGHTA, CDR2 FQGNSA. Trimming removed 5 bases at V and 10 bases at J, with 15 bases between.

J is TRBJ1-4 and V is TRBV7-9, with 10 bases that match TRBD1. There are 17 residues in the CDR3. V was pared by 5 bases and J by 2 bases, with 8 bases of the junction left unmatched. The germline gives CDR1 SEHNR, CDR2 FQNEAQ (reference sequence). The CDR3 here is CASSEGQGVLTNEKLFF. For the CDR3, the DNA is TGTGCCAGCAGCGAAGGACAGGGGGTTTTGACTAATGAAAAACTGTTTTTT.

This clone was seen a handful of times. This sequence joins TRBV2 and TRBJ1-5; D remains unclear. Germline CDR1 SNHLY, CDR2 FYNNEI. The CDR3 covers 15 residues. Between the trimmed V and J ends, which lost 4 bases and 1 base, there was a span of 11 bases. Here the CDR3 reads CASSVTRWSNQPQHF. Written as DNA, the CDR3 is TGTGCCAGCAGTGTGACTCGTTGGAGCAATCAGCCCCAGCATTTT.